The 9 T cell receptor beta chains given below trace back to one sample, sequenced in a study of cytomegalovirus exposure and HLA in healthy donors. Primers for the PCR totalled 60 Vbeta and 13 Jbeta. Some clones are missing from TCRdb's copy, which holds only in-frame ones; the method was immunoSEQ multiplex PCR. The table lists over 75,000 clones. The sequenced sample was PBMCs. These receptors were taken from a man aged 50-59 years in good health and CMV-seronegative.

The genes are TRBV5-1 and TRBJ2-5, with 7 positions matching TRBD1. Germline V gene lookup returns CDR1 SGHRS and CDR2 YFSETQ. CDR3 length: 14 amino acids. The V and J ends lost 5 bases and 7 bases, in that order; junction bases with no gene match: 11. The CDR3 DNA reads TGCGCCAGCAGTGCTGGACAGGCCTCCGGGACCCAGTACTTC. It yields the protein CASSAGQASGTQYF.

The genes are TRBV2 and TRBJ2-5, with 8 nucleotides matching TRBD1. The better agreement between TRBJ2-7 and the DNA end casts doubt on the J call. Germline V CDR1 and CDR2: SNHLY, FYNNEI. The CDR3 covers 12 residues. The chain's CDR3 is CASSGQGYEQYF. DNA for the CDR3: TGTGCCAGCAGTGGACAGGGGTACGAGCAGTACTTC.

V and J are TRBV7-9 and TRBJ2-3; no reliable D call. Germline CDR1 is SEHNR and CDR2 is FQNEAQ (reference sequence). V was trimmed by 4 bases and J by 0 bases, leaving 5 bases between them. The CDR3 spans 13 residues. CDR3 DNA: TGTGCCAGCAGCTCTATTAGCACAGATACGCAGTATTTT. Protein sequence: CASSSISTDTQYF.

CDR3 coding DNA: TGCGCCAGCAGCCGGGGACAGGGGGCTGATGAGCAGTTCTTC. Protein product: CASSRGQGADEQFF. The gene calls are TRBV5-1 and TRBJ2-1; 12 bases match TRBD1. Germline V CDR1 and CDR2: SGHRS, YFSETQ. The CDR3 totals 14 residues. The V and J ends lost 4 bases and 8 bases, in that order; junction bases with no gene match: 4.

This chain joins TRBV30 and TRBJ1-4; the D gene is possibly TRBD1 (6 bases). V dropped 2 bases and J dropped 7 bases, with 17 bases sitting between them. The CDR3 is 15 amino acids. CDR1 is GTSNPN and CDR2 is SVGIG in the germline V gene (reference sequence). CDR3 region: CAWSPRTGWGEKLFF. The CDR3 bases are TGTGCCTGGAGTCCCCGCACAGGGTGGGGTGAAAAACTGTTTTTT.

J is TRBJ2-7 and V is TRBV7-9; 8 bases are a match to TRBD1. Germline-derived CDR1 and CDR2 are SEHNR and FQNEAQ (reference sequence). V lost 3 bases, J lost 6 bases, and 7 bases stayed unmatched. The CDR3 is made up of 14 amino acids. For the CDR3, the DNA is TGTGCCAGCAGCTTCGGACAGGGATCGGTCGAGCAGTACTTC. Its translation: CASSFGQGSVEQYF.

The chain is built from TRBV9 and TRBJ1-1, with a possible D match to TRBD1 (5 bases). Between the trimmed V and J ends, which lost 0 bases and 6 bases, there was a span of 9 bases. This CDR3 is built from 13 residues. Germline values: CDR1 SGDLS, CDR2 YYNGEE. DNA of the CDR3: TGTGCCAGCAGCGTAGAGGGCAGGGCTGAAGCTTTCTTT. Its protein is CASSVEGRAEAFF.

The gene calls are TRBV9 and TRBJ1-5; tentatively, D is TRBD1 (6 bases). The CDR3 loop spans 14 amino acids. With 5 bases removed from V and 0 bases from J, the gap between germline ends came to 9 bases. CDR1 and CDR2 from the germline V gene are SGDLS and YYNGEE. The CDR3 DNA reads TGTGCCAGCAGTAAAGGGGGTAGCAATCAGCCCCAGCATTTT. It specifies CASSKGGSNQPQHF.

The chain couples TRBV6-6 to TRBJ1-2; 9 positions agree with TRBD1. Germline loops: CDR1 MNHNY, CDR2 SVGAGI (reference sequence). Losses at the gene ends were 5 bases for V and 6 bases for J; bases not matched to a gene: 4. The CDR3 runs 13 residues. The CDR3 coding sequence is TGTGCCAGCAGTCCCCGGACAGGGGATGGCTACACCTTC. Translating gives CASSPRTGDGYTF.